The entry below gives a single TCR beta chain sequence along with its context. This entry is derived from a study of blood T cell repertoires in COVID-19. V lost 5 bases and J 3 bases, leaving 8 bases between the germline ends. The CDR3 has 13 amino acids. Germline values: CDR1 SGHTA, CDR2 FQGNSA. In the source study's methods: Amplified reference gene primers provided the basis for estimating nucleated cell counts. The method was immunoSEQ multiplex PCR; TCRdb's version includes in-frame clones alone and lacks a portion of them. The V and J calls and clone size are taken from that table; D and trimming were inferred from the DNA. The sample carries under 350,000 clones, over 85% recorded once.

This rearrangement joins TRBV7-2 to TRBJ1-5; TRBD1 is a possible D gene (6 bases). This TCR was recovered from a woman aged 55-69 years who had recovered from COVID-19. The specimen was PBMCs or T cells enriched from blood (not recorded which). CDR3 loop: CASSRDTNQPQHF. The DNA of the CDR3 is TGTGCCAGCAGCCGGGACACCAATCAGCCCCAGCATTTT.